This T cell receptor (beta chain) originates from a study of cytomegalovirus exposure and HLA in healthy donors. Points from the study as a whole: Most likely, a cluster of highly shared sequence variants arose as a sequencing artifact.

This PCR relied on a set of 60 Vbeta primers and 13 Jbeta primers. Assay used: immunoSEQ multiplex PCR; TCRdb lists only in-frame clones, some missing. The repertoire has roughly 200,000 clones, around 79% of them found once; the top ten carry around 1.6%. Trimming left V 5 bases short and J 8 bases short, with 16 bases between. In germline, CDR1 is SSHAT, CDR2 FNYEAQ (reference sequence). The CDR3 consists of 14 residues. Turning to this clone: Its antigen remains unidentified.

The TCR comes from a girl aged 5-17 years in good health and CMV-seropositive. The V and J genes are TRBV7-7 and TRBJ2-1, with TRBD2 as a possible D gene (6 bases). Material for sequencing was PBMCs. For the CDR3, the DNA is TGTGCCAGCAGCAGGGGACTTACGACGGATGAGCAGTTCTTC. It is translated as CASSRGLTTDEQFF.